This is a list of T cell receptor beta chains from one sample in a study of somatic mutations in cytotoxic T cells in rheumatoid arthritis. Using immunoSEQ multiplex PCR, the repertoire was profiled, and TCRdb retains in-frame clones only, with some absent. The sample yields 9,000 to 13,000 clones, about 80% seen once. Sequencing was carried out using CD8+ T cells sorted from blood. The receptors stem from an adult with rheumatoid arthritis. CDR3s include the opening cysteine and the closing phenylalanine or tryptophan. The D gene is left open where the match is weak. For some rows the clone size is stated as once, few or many, or as a class when expanded; others skip it.

>-|TRBJ1-1|TRBV28|-
TGTGCCAGCAGTTTCCCGGTAGGGGGTAGCACTGAAGCTTTCTTT
CASSFPVGGSTEAFF
>-|TRBJ1-6|TRBV30|-
TGTGCCTTTGACGGCTATTCACCCCTCCACTTT
CAFDGYSPLHF
>-|TRBJ2-1|TRBV7-9|-
TGTGCCAGCAGGTTTAGCGGCTCCTACAATGAGCAGTTCTTC
CASRFSGSYNEQFF
>once|TRBJ2-3|TRBV6-5|TRBD2
TGTGCCAGCAGTTACACCGGACTAGCGTCGGATACGCAGTATTTT
CASSYTGLASDTQYF
>-|TRBJ1-1|TRBV7-9|-
TGTGCCAGCAGCTTAGAGGGGGGGCGGAACACTGAAGCTTTCTTT
CASSLEGGRNTEAFF
>-|TRBJ2-3|TRBV5-8|TRBD1
TGTGCCAGCGGATACCGGGACAGGGAGACAGATACGCAGTATTTT
CASGYRDRETDTQYF
>-|TRBJ2-7|TRBV27|-
TGTGCCAGCAGTCTGACGACAGGAGCCTACGAGCAGTACTTC
CASSLTTGAYEQYF
>-|TRBJ1-2|TRBV9|-
TGTGCCAGCAGCACTAATAGGGGGACCGATCTACATGGCTACACCTTC
CASSTNRGTDLHGYTF
>-|TRBJ2-1|TRBV6-6|-
TGTGCCAGCAGTTCAGGGGATTACAATGAGCAGTTCTTC
CASSSGDYNEQFF
>-|TRBJ2-1|TRBV7-6|TRBD2
TGTGCCAGCAGCTCACTAGCGGGAGGGGGCAATGAGCAGTTCTTC
CASSSLAGGGNEQFF
>-|TRBJ2-6|TRBV5-6|TRBD1
TGTGCCAGCAGCTTGCCCGTCAGACAGGGGGTCTCTGGGGCCAACGTCCTGACTTTC
CASSLPVRQGVSGANVLTF
>-|TRBJ2-2|TRBV7-9|-
TGTGCCAGTGCCGCCGGGGAGCTGTTTTTT
CASAAGELFF
>-|TRBJ2-1|TRBV18|-
TGTGCCAGCTCACTGGGGGGGCTCAATGAGCAGTTCTTC
CASSLGGLNEQFF
>-|TRBJ2-3|TRBV6-1|-
TGTGCCAGCAGTCTCCTGCGGGGAAGCACAGATACGCAGTATTTT
CASSLLRGSTDTQYF
>-|TRBJ1-4|TRBV6-5|-
TGTGCCAGCAGTTACTCGGAGGGGTCTAATGAAAAACTGTTTTTT
CASSYSEGSNEKLFF
>-|TRBJ2-3|TRBV6-5|TRBD2
TGTGCCAGCAGTTACGGTGGGGGAGGGCCGTTAGATACGCAGTATTTT
CASSYGGGGPLDTQYF
>-|TRBJ2-7|TRBV10-3|-
TGTGCCATCAGTGAGGTGGGTAATCTCTACGAGCAGTACTTC
CAISEVGNLYEQYF
>once|TRBJ1-6|TRBV6-6|TRBD1
TGTGCCAGCACCGACCCCGGGACAGGAGAGAATTCACCCCTCCACTTT
CASTDPGTGENSPLHF
>-|TRBJ1-2|TRBV29-1|-
TGCAGCGTTCGGGCCCTGAATGGCTACACCTTC
CSVRALNGYTF
>once|TRBJ2-7|TRBV29-1|-
TGCAGCGTTGAGTTTAGGGACAAACGGAACTACGAGCAGTACTTC
CSVEFRDKRNYEQYF
>-|TRBJ2-3|TRBV7-6|TRBD2
TGTGCCAGCAGCTTAGGTAGCGGGGAGAGCACAGATACGCAGTATTTT
CASSLGSGESTDTQYF
>-|TRBJ2-7|TRBV27|-
TGTGTGACTGGGCAGGCTCCTAGGTACGAGCAGTACTTC
CVTGQAPRYEQYF
>-|TRBJ1-2|TRBV7-9|-
TGTGCCAGCACTGGACAGATCTATGGCTACACCTTC
CASTGQIYGYTF
>once|TRBJ2-3|TRBV4-3|-
TGCGCCAGCAGCCAAGATCATAGAGGACTAAGGTCAGATACGCAGTATTTT
CASSQDHRGLRSDTQYF
>-|TRBJ1-2|TRBV29-1|-
TGCAGCGTCCCCGTTCAGGGGAACTATGGCTACACCTTC
CSVPVQGNYGYTF
>once|TRBJ1-2|TRBV19|-
TGTGCCAGTAGTACGCTCTACCCCAGCAGCAGTAGCTACACCTTC
CASSTLYPSSSSYTF
>-|TRBJ1-6|TRBV7-9|-
TGTGCCAGCAGCCGACGAACGTTAGGGTTCTTTTCACCCCTCCACTTT
CASSRRTLGFFSPLHF
>-|TRBJ1-3|TRBV28|TRBD1
TGTGCCAGCAGTTTGGGACAGGGAGGCACCATATATTTT
CASSLGQGGTIYF
>-|TRBJ1-1|TRBV9|TRBD1
TGTGCCAGCAGCCCCCGACAGGGACCCAACACTGAAGCTTTCTTT
CASSPRQGPNTEAFF
>-|TRBJ1-2|TRBV19|TRBD1
TGTGCCAGTAGTGGATGGATCGTGTTAGGACAGGGAGACTATGGCTACACCTTC
CASSGWIVLGQGDYGYTF
>-|TRBJ1-1|TRBV4-3|-
TGCGCCAGCAGCCAAGGGATAAGTGGGAACACTGAAGCTTTCTTT
CASSQGISGNTEAFF
>-|TRBJ1-2|TRBV5-1|TRBD1
TGCGCCAGCAGCTTGGGACAGGGGCAATACACCTTC
CASSLGQGQYTF
>few|TRBJ2-1|TRBV12-5|TRBD2
TGTGCTAGTGGCATCCCAGGAGCGGGAGGAGGGAATGAGCAGTTCTTC
CASGIPGAGGGNEQFF
>-|TRBJ1-1|TRBV27|-
TGTGCCAGCGGAAATTTTAAGCTTACAGGGCTCGTGGCTTTCTTT
CASGNFKLTGLVAFF
>-|TRBJ1-1|TRBV9|TRBD1
TGTGCCAGCAGCGGCTTGACAGGGACGAACACTGAAGCTTTCTTT
CASSGLTGTNTEAFF
>-|TRBJ1-1|TRBV2|-
TGTGCCAGCGGGAAGGGGATGAACACTGAAGCTTTCTTT
CASGKGMNTEAFF
>-|TRBJ1-5|TRBV19|TRBD1
TGTGCCAGTAGTCTCAGGGGGGGTTATCAGCCCCAGCATTTT
CASSLRGGYQPQHF
>-|TRBJ2-1|TRBV4-1|-
TGCGCCAGCAGCCTTGTTCTAGCAGACGAGCAGTTCTTC
CASSLVLADEQFF
>-|TRBJ2-7|TRBV14|-
TGTGCCAGCAGCCAGTCTTCATACGAGCAGTACTTC
CASSQSSYEQYF
>-|TRBJ2-1|TRBV9|TRBD2
TGTGCCAGCAGCGTCGGGCTAGCGGGGTACAATGAGCAGTTCTTC
CASSVGLAGYNEQFF
>-|TRBJ2-7|TRBV14|TRBD2
TGTGCCAGCAGCCGCCCGACTAGCTCCACCTACGAGCAGTACTTC
CASSRPTSSTYEQYF
>-|TRBJ1-3|TRBV7-9|-
TGTGCCAGCAGCTTAGGGACCGGGGGGGCCACAGGAAACACCATATATTTT
CASSLGTGGATGNTIYF
>-|TRBJ2-1|TRBV6-6|TRBD2
TGTGCCAGCAGTTACCTGGACTATAGCGGGAGCAATGAGCAGTTCTTC
CASSYLDYSGSNEQFF
>few|TRBJ1-2|TRBV11-2|-
TGTGCCAGCGCTTGGGGGCCTCTCGATGGCTACACCTTC
CASAWGPLDGYTF
>medium-sized|TRBJ1-6|TRBV11-2|-
TGTGCCAGCAGCTTTCCACTTGGACTTGTGAATTCACCCCTCCACTTT
CASSFPLGLVNSPLHF
>-|TRBJ1-2|TRBV27|-
TGTGCCAGCAGTTTTTCGCGGACGGGAAACTATGGCTACACCTTC
CASSFSRTGNYGYTF
>-|TRBJ2-1|TRBV7-9|TRBD2
TGTGCCAGCAGAGGACTAGCGGGAGGAGTCAATGAGCAGTTCTTC
CASRGLAGGVNEQFF
>-|TRBJ2-3|TRBV9|TRBD2
TGTGCCAGCAGCCGAGGGGGGGGGTTTGGTAGCGGGATGACAGATACGCAGTATTTT
CASSRGGGFGSGMTDTQYF
>-|TRBJ2-7|TRBV7-9|-
TGTGCCAGCAGCCCCCAGGGGCCAACCTACGAGCAGTACTTC
CASSPQGPTYEQYF
>-|TRBJ2-3|TRBV7-9|TRBD2
TGTGCCAGCAGCTCAGGACTAGCGGGAGTCCTCAATACGCAGTATTTT
CASSSGLAGVLNTQYF
>few|TRBJ2-1|TRBV9|-
TGTGCCAGCAGCGTAGAGCGGTGGACCTACAATGAGCAGTTCTTC
CASSVERWTYNEQFF